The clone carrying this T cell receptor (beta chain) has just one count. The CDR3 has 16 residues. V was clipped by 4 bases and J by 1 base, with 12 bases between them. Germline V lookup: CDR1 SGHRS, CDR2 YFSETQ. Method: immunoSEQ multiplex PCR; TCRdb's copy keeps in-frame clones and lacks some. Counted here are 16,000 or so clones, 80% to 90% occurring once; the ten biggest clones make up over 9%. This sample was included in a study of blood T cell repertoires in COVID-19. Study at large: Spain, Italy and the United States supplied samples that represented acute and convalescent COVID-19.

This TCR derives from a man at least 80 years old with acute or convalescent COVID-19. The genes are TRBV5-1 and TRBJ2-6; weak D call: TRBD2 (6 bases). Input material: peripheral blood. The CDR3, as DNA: TGCGCCAGCAGCCGTGACGGGGGATCTGGGGCCAACGTCCTGACTTTC. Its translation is CASSRDGGSGANVLTF.